This T cell receptor (beta chain) was documented in a study of shared clonotypes between healthy human individuals. Study-wide background: Donors had three CD4 naive, three CD4 memory, two CD8 naive and one CD8 memory plate apiece.

About this clone itself: Its cognate antigen is unknown. The same CDR3 can be traced to other DNA sequences in this sample.

Study-level points and caveats: Represented diversity, genetic and exposure-history alike, was limited by few donors. As a rule, naive subsets had a larger estimated richness than memory subsets.

The germline V and J ends were trimmed by 6 bases and 1 base, with 4 bases remaining between them. Germline lookup yields CDR1 SQVTM and CDR2 ANQGSEA. The CDR3 contains 11 residues. In the original analysis: In the immunoSEQ data, sequences were junction-only and lacked quality scores, so filtering differed. The method was immunoSEQ multiplex PCR; TCRdb's version includes in-frame clones alone and lacks a portion of them. That table supplies the V and J calls and clone size; D and trimming were determined from the DNA. Among 1,500,000 or so clones listed, roughly 98.5% were seen once. Sequences were obtained from naive CD4+ T cells sorted from blood. The subset denotes: CD45RA+ positively selected. This sequence was found in a man in his thirties or forties in good health. V and J are TRBV29-1 and TRBJ2-1; D gene unclear. For the CDR3, the DNA is TGCAGCGTGCCATCCTACAATGAGCAGTTCTTC. Amino acids: CSVPSYNEQFF.